These 12 T cell receptor beta chains share one sample of origin, sequenced in a study of vaccination and CD4 T cells after COVID-19. With the Oncomine TCR Beta short-read assay, DNA from cultured CD4+ T cells was sequenced. TCRdb itself ran the PCR reads through MiXCR, one entry per CDR3 protein. The profile covers about 13,000 distinct CDR3 sequences, with approximately 57% appearing a single time and roughly 12% taken by the ten largest. Treatment described: approximately 9-day PBMC culture with coronavirus spike peptide pools or control peptides (ViraFEST assay). These receptors have no identified antigens. Sequenced input: CD4+ T cells from blood, cultured in vitro. Source of these receptors: a human donor who had recovered from COVID-19.

V gene TRBV2 combines with J gene TRBJ1-2; possibly TRBD1 for D (6 bases). CDR3 size: 13 residues. Per the germline V gene, CDR1 is SNHLY and CDR2 is FYNNEI. The V and J ends lost 0 bases and 6 bases respectively, with 8 bases between them. CDR3 nucleotides: TGTGCCAGCAGTGAAGCTAGGACAGATGGCTACACCTTC. Translation gives CASSEARTDGYTF.

The V call is TRBV20-1, the J call TRBJ2-1, with TRBD2 as a possible D gene (6 bases). Germline V gene data show CDR1 as DFQATT and CDR2 as SNEGSKA (reference sequence). The ends were cut back, 5 bases at V and 0 bases at J, with 17 bases in the middle. CDR3 length: 16 residues. This CDR3 reads CSAHVPGENSYNEQFF. In DNA, the CDR3 is TGCAGTGCTCACGTGCCGGGAGAGAACTCCTACAATGAGCAGTTCTTC.

This clonotype was seen a handful of times. The chain recombines TRBV6-1 with TRBJ1-5; no firm D call. This CDR3 region has 15 residues. Germline V lookup: CDR1 MNHNS, CDR2 SASEGT. Trimming shortened V by 3 bases and J by 4 bases, and 13 bases separated the two germline ends. The CDR3 DNA reads TGTGCCAGCAGTGATCGTCAGAAACTGAATCAGCCCCAGCATTTT. Translated: CASSDRQKLNQPQHF.

The chain combines TRBV7-9 with TRBJ1-1; D remains ambiguous. This CDR3 has 14 amino acids. Per the germline V gene, CDR1 is SEHNR and CDR2 is FQNEAQ (reference sequence). Trimming removed 5 bases at V and 4 bases at J, with 14 bases between. CDR3 DNA: TGTGCCAGCAGCCTAGAAGGGATGGGCACTGAAGCTTTCTTT. Protein: CASSLEGMGTEAFF. Looking up the rest from reference TRBV7-9 and TRBJ1-1 gives the full variable domain: DTGVSQNPRHKITKRGQNVTFRCDPISEHNRLYWYRQTLGQGPEFLTYFQNEAQLEKSRLLSDRFSAERPKGSFSTLEIQRTEQGDSAMYLCASSLEGMGTEAFFGQGTRLTVV.

V usage is TRBV7-9 and J usage is TRBJ2-5; perhaps TRBD2 as D (6 bases). The CDR3 covers 15 residues. Deletions cut 5 bases from V and 1 base from J, with 14 bases between. Germline CDR1 reads SEHNR; CDR2 reads FQNEAQ (reference sequence). CDR3 nucleotides: TGTGCCAGCAGCCCCACTAAGGGAGGCCAAGAGACCCAGTACTTC. It codes for CASSPTKGGQETQYF.

V gene TRBV20-1 combines with J gene TRBJ2-1; the match to TRBD2 covers 11 bases. CDR1 and CDR2 (germline): DFQATT, SNEGSKA (reference sequence). CDR3 size: 16 residues. Losses at the gene ends were 3 bases for V and 0 bases for J; bases not matched to a gene: 4. The CDR3 DNA follows: TGCAGTGCTAGGTCTAGCGGGGGGAGCTCCTACAATGAGCAGTTCTTC. It yields the protein CSARSSGGSSYNEQFF.

This chain links TRBV29-1 with TRBJ2-1; 10 bases match TRBD2. J was trimmed by 7 bases and V by 5 bases; bases with no gene match: 11. CDR1 and CDR2 (germline): SQVTM, ANQGSEA. CDR3 size: 15 residues. CDR3 in DNA: TGCAGCGTTTCCCGCAGCGGGAGGGGGATAAATGAGCAGTTCTTC. It encodes CSVSRSGRGINEQFF.

The rearrangement links TRBV7-2 to TRBJ2-1; D not certain. The germline gives CDR1 SGHTA, CDR2 FQGNSA. Trimming cost V 4 bases and J 2 bases, with 12 bases left between them. The CDR3 extends over 15 amino acids. In DNA form, the CDR3 reads TGTGCCAGCAGCTCTCGTTTTGGGACCTACAATGAGCAGTTCTTC. Its protein product is CASSSRFGTYNEQFF.

This clonotype was observed once. The chain links TRBV7-9 to TRBJ2-1; 10 bases line up with TRBD2. CDR1 is SEHNR and CDR2 is FQNEAQ in the germline V gene (reference sequence). Trimming at V came to 5 bases and at J to 6 bases, leaving 16 bases not matched to a gene. The CDR3 extends over 18 amino acids. CDR3 amino acids: CASSRRILGLAETNEQFF. CDR3 DNA sequence: TGTGCCAGCAGCCGACGTATCTTAGGACTAGCGGAGACCAATGAGCAGTTCTTC.

The rearrangement joins TRBV28 to TRBJ1-4, with a tentative D call TRBD1 (5 bases). The germline CDR1 and CDR2 sequences are MDHEN and SYDVKM. The V end lost 5 bases, the J end lost 5 bases, and 9 bases lay between the germline ends. The CDR3 consists of 13 residues. CDR3 nucleotide sequence: TGTGCCAGCAGTCGGCAGGGAAATGAAAAACTGTTTTTT. It codes for CASSRQGNEKLFF. Complete variable domain (other parts from reference TRBV28 and TRBJ1-4): DVKVTQSSRYLVKRTGEKVFLECVQDMDHENMFWYRQDPGLGLRLIYFSYDVKMKEKGDIPEGYSVSREKKERFSLILESASTNQTSMYLCASSRQGNEKLFFGSGTQLSVL.

The chain employs TRBV19 and TRBJ2-4, with TRBD2 matching over 8 bases. Losses at the gene ends were 6 bases for V and 9 bases for J; bases not matched to a gene: 7. CDR1 is LNHDA, CDR2 SQIVND, per germline (reference sequence). The CDR3 is 13 amino acids. The CDR3 sequence is CASSEGLDGIQYF. The CDR3 DNA reads TGTGCCAGTAGCGAGGGACTAGATGGCATTCAGTACTTC.

CDR3 residues: CASSVQMNTEAFF. CDR3 in DNA: TGTGCCAGCAGTGTACAGATGAACACTGAAGCTTTCTTT. The chain carries TRBV2 and TRBJ1-1, with D uncertain. V was clipped by 4 bases and J by 0 bases, with 6 bases between them. The germline V gene encodes CDR1 SNHLY and CDR2 FYNNEI. This CDR3 is built from 13 residues.